This TCR beta chain was profiled in a study of CD8 T cells in Susac syndrome. It was treatment-naive patients with stable or active relapsing-remitting disease who made up the multiple sclerosis controls. The V segment lost 2 bases and the J segment 3 bases; nucleotides outside the gene matches: 2. CDR3 length equals 15 residues. Per germline, CDR1 MNHEY and CDR2 SVGAGI. Reverse transcription of roughly 0.45 to 1 ug RNA was performed with random hexamers. TCRdb used MiXCR to reprocess the immunoSEQ multiplex PCR reads, holding one entry per CDR3 protein. The data show 250,000 to 300,000 distinct CDR3 sequences, with 80% to 90% seen just once and over 0.095% held by the top ten.

This sequence joins TRBV6-5 and TRBJ2-1, with TRBD2 identical over 9 bases. The material sequenced was CD8+ T cells from PBMCs. The TCR sequence derives from a human donor with multiple sclerosis. CDR3 in DNA: TGTGCCAGCAGTTACGGGACTAGCAGCTACAATGAGCAGTTCTTC. Translating gives CASSYGTSSYNEQFF.